The 2 T cell receptor beta chains in this list originate from one sample, sequenced in a study of T cell responses to AZD1222 COVID-19 vaccine. Sequencing was performed with immunoSEQ multiplex PCR; in TCRdb, only in-frame clones are kept and a portion is missing. The repertoire holds 150,000 to 200,000 clones, 80% to 95% seen once, with about 2.1% in the top ten. Material: peripheral blood, obtained 28 days after the second AZD1222 dose. The receptors derive from an adult who received the AZD1222 COVID-19 vaccine.

The chain has TRBV14 and TRBJ1-2; D is undetermined. Germline CDR1 is SGHDN and CDR2 is FVKESK. V was shortened by 0 bases and J by 0 bases, with 8 bases between the two germline ends. The CDR3 runs to 15 residues. The CDR3 nucleotides are TGTGCCAGCAGCCAAGATTGGGTCCCTAACTATGGCTACACCTTC. Protein sequence: CASSQDWVPNYGYTF. The variable domain in full, completed from reference TRBV14 and TRBJ1-2, reads EAGVTQFPSHSVIEKGQTVTLRCDPISGHDNLYWYRRVMGKEIKFLLHFVKESKQDESGMPNNRFLAERTGGTYSTLKVQPAELEDSGVYFCASSQDWVPNYGYTFGSGTRLTVV.

The rearrangement links TRBV4-3 to TRBJ2-1; 8 bases are a match to TRBD1. The V gene end was trimmed by 1 base and the J gene end by 2 bases; junction bases not matched to a gene: 4. The V gene's germline CDR1 is LGHNA and CDR2 YSLEER. The CDR3 spans 16 residues. In DNA, the CDR3 is TGCGCCAGCAGCCAAGCCCCAGGGGGCGCCTACAATGAGCAGTTCTTC. It yields the protein CASSQAPGGAYNEQFF.